A single sample gave rise to the 16 T cell receptor beta chains below, sequenced in a study of beta chain features in type 1 diabetes. These receptors' targets are unknown. Isolated RNA was reverse transcribed in full, so expressed TCRB transcripts were sequenced. Libraries were prepared by immunoSEQ multiplex PCR; TCRdb keeps only in-frame clonotypes and omits some of them. The data contain roughly 730,000 clones, roughly 13% of them singletons. Findings of the study overall: All four CD4+ subsets from Type 1 diabetes patients carried moderately but significantly shorter TCRB CDR3s.

Sequences were obtained from naive CD4+ T cells from blood. These receptors were obtained from a man aged 18 to 35 with type 1 diabetes.

This clone came up a few times. This chain joins TRBV29-1 and TRBJ1-2, with 7 positions matching TRBD1. Losses at the gene ends were 5 bases for V and 5 bases for J; bases not matched to a gene: 5. CDR1 and CDR2 from the germline V gene are SQVTM and ANQGSEA. The CDR3 has 12 residues. In DNA, the CDR3 is TGCAGCGTTATGCGGGGACAGTATGGCTACACCTTC. It translates to CSVMRGQYGYTF.

Note on this clone: This CDR3 is also generated by other DNA sequences in the sample. The chain recombines TRBV29-1 with TRBJ1-5; D unclear. V lost 4 bases, J lost 4 bases, and 8 bases lay in between. Germline V gene data show CDR1 as SQVTM and CDR2 as ANQGSEA. This CDR3 has 12 residues. CDR3 nucleotides: TGCAGCGTTGTTGAAGGAAATCAGCCCCAGCATTTT. Amino acid sequence: CSVVEGNQPQHF.

There are a few counts of this clone. V usage is TRBV2 and J usage is TRBJ1-5, with a possible D match to TRBD1 (6 bases). The V gene's germline CDR1 is SNHLY and CDR2 FYNNEI. This CDR3 has 13 residues. With 3 bases removed from V and 8 bases from J, the gap between germline ends came to 11 bases. CDR3 sequence: CASSDGGLEPQHF. DNA of the CDR3: TGTGCCAGCAGTGATGGGGGGCTGGAGCCCCAGCATTTT.

J is TRBJ1-5 and V is TRBV6-5; 7 bases agree with TRBD1. Trimming at V came to 4 bases and at J to 4 bases, leaving 4 bases not matched to a gene. The CDR3 spans 14 residues. Per germline, CDR1 MNHEY and CDR2 SVGAGI. Here the CDR3 DNA reads TGTGCCAGCAGTTGGGCAGGGGGAAATCAGCCCCAGCATTTT. This translates into CASSWAGGNQPQHF.

This clone was picked up a small number of times. Other DNA sequences in the sample encode the same CDR3. The gene calls are TRBV18 and TRBJ1-1; D ambiguous. Germline CDR1 is KGHSH and CDR2 is LQKENI. Deletions cut 3 bases from V and 1 base from J, with 3 bases between. CDR3 length: 12 amino acids. In DNA form, the CDR3 reads TGTGCCAGCTCACCCGAGAACACTGAAGCTTTCTTT. It codes for CASSPENTEAFF. Complete variable domain (other parts from reference TRBV18 and TRBJ1-1): NAGVMQNPRHLVRRRGQEARLRCSPMKGHSHVYWYRQLPEEGLKFMVYLQKENIIDESGMPKERFSAEFPKEGPSILRIQQVVRGDSAAYFCASSPENTEAFFGQGTRLTVV.

This clone was observed a few times. The chain couples TRBV18 to TRBJ2-6; 9 nucleotides match TRBD2. CDR3 length: 17 residues. CDR1 KGHSH and CDR2 LQKENI come from the germline V gene. The J segment lost 1 base and the V segment lost 1 base, leaving 2 bases of the junction unmatched. CDR3 sequence: CASSPQGLASGANVLTF. CDR3 nucleotides: TGTGCCAGCTCACCACAGGGACTAGCATCTGGGGCCAACGTCCTGACTTTC.

There are a few counts of this clone. The chain uses TRBV7-2 and TRBJ1-3; D uncertain. CDR1 is SGHTA and CDR2 is FQGNSA in the germline V gene. CDR3 length: 15 residues. Trimming shortened V by 5 bases and J by 2 bases, and 13 bases separated the two germline ends. This chain's CDR3 is CASSPHGNPGNTIYF. The CDR3 DNA reads as TGTGCCAGCAGCCCCCACGGGAACCCTGGAAACACCATATATTTT.

The chain carries TRBV2 and TRBJ2-7; 9 bases agree with TRBD1. V shed 4 bases and J 1 base; nucleotides not matched to a gene: 2. There are 14 residues in the CDR3. Germline V lookup: CDR1 SNHLY, CDR2 FYNNEI. The CDR3 DNA sequence: TGTGCCAGCAGTGCGGGACAGGGATCCTACGAGCAGTACTTC. The encoded protein is CASSAGQGSYEQYF.

This chain joins TRBV30 and TRBJ1-6; unclear D gene. Trimming removed 0 bases at V and 8 bases at J, with 8 bases between. This CDR3 comprises 13 residues. CDR1 and CDR2 from the germline V gene are GTSNPN and SVGIG (reference sequence). The DNA of the CDR3 is TGTGCCTGGAGTGTACAAGCGGATTCACCCCTCCACTTT. Translating gives CAWSVQADSPLHF.

The V call is TRBV5-1, the J call TRBJ1-2, with 7 bases aligning to TRBD1. This CDR3 contains 17 residues. The ends lost 0 bases at V and 7 bases at J; junction bases unmatched: 15. Germline V gene data show CDR1 as SGHRS and CDR2 as YFSETQ. The CDR3 sequence: CASSLAGTDIGGTGYTF. The DNA of the CDR3 is TGCGCCAGCAGCTTGGCCGGGACAGACATCGGTGGGACTGGCTACACCTTC. Variable domain in full (rest from reference TRBV5-1 and TRBJ1-2): KAGVTQTPRYLIKTRGQQVTLSCSPISGHRSVSWYQQTPGQGLQFLFEYFSETQRNKGNFPGRFSGRQFSNSRSEMNVSTLELGDSALYLCASSLAGTDIGGTGYTFGSGTRLTVV.

V gene TRBV11-2 combines with J gene TRBJ1-2, with 8 bases identical to TRBD1. The CDR3 totals 13 residues. CDR1 is SGHAT and CDR2 is FQNNGV in the germline V gene. Trimming took 5 bases from V and 7 from J; bases not matched to a gene: 6. Here the CDR3 DNA reads TGTGCCAGCAGCGACAGGGGAAGCGGTGGCTACACCTTC. Amino acid sequence: CASSDRGSGGYTF.

The chain is built from TRBV30 and TRBJ1-1; D perhaps matches TRBD1 (5 bases). This CDR3 has 13 amino acids. V was cut by 5 bases and J by 0 bases, with 10 bases left in between. Per germline, CDR1 GTSNPN and CDR2 SVGIG (reference sequence). This CDR3 reads CAWGLTVNTEAFF. CDR3 bases: TGTGCCTGGGGCTTGACAGTGAACACTGAAGCTTTCTTT.

This clone was counted only a few times. The chain combines TRBV30 with TRBJ2-2, with a tentative D call TRBD1 (6 bases). This CDR3 contains 18 residues. Trimming took off 1 base at V and 6 bases at J, with 24 bases between the two ends. Germline V CDR1 and CDR2: GTSNPN, SVGIG (reference sequence). Written as DNA, the CDR3 is TGTGCCTGGAGTGGGCACAAAACAGGGAACGTTTTTGCCGGGGAGCTGTTTTTT. Translating gives CAWSGHKTGNVFAGELFF.

The table lists this clone with a few counts. The chain links TRBV7-2 to TRBJ2-7; D gene ambiguous. The CDR3 length is 15 residues. Germline loops: CDR1 SGHTA, CDR2 FQGNSA. The V and J ends lost 5 bases and 3 bases respectively, with 17 bases between them. The CDR3 bases are TGTGCCAGCAGCCCCGTAGCCGTCCCCTACTACGAGCAGTACTTC. Translating gives CASSPVAVPYYEQYF.

V and J are TRBV7-9 and TRBJ2-1; possibly TRBD1 for D (6 bases). The CDR3 runs to 16 residues. V lost 1 base and J 4 bases, leaving 14 bases between the germline ends. Germline V CDR1 and CDR2: SEHNR, FQNEAQ (reference sequence). The CDR3 DNA follows: TGTGCCAGCAGCTTAGGTGCGGACAGTTTTTACAATGAGCAGTTCTTC. This gives the protein CASSLGADSFYNEQFF.

The chain combines TRBV23-1 with TRBJ1-2; a possible D gene is TRBD1 (5 bases). TRBV23-1 is filed as an ORF, its function uncertain. V was shortened by 4 bases and J by 3 bases, with 21 bases between the two germline ends. The CDR3 runs 17 residues. The CDR3 spells CASSPRGTGARDYGYTF. The CDR3 DNA sequence: TGCGCCAGCAGTCCGCGGGGGACCGGGGCTAGGGACTATGGCTACACCTTC.